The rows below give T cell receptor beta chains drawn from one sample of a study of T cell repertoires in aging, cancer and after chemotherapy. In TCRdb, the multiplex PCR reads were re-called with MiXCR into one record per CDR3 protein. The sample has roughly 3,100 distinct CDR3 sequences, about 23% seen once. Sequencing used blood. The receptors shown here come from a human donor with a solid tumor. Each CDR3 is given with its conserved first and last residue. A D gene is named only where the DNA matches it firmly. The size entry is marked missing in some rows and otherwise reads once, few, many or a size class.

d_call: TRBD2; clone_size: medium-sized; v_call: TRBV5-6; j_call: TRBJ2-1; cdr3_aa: CASSWTTSGRRNEQFF; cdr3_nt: TGTGCCAGCAGCTGGACCACTAGCGGGAGAAGGAATGAGCAGTTCTTC
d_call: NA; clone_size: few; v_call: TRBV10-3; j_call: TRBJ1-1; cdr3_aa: CAISGRGGMNTEAFF; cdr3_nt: TGTGCCATCAGTGGGAGGGGCGGCATGAACACTGAAGCTTTCTTT
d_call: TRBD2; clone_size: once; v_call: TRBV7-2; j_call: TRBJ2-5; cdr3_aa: CASSLVPGLSGGPQGTQYF; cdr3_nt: TGTGCCAGCAGCTTAGTTCCGGGTTTGAGCGGGGGGCCCCAGGGGACCCAGTACTTC
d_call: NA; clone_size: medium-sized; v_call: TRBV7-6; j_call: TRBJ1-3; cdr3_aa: CASSGDSGNTIYF; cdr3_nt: TGTGCCAGCAGCGGCGACTCTGGAAACACCATATATTTT
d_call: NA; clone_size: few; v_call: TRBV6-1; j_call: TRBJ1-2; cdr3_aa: CASSDRTVVLRRIFYGYTF; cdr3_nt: TGTGCCAGCAGTGATAGGACAGTAGTATTGCGTCGAATTTTCTATGGCTACACCTTC
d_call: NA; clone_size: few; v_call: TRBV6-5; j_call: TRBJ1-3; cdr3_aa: CASSPSGVNTIYF; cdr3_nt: TGTGCCAGCAGTCCCTCCGGGGTGAACACCATATATTTT
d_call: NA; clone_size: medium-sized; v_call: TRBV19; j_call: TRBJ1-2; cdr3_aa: CASSKREANYGYTF; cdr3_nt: TGTGCCAGTAGTAAGAGGGAAGCTAACTATGGCTACACCTTC
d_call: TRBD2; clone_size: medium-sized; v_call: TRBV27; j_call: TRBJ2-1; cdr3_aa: CASSYDSGRGNEQFF; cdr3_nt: TGTGCCAGCAGTTATGATAGCGGGAGGGGCAATGAGCAGTTCTTC
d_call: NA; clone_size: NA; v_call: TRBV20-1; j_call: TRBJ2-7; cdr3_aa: CSAPGPFATHEQYF; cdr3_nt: TGCAGTGCTCCCGGGCCCTTCGCCACCCACGAGCAGTACTTC
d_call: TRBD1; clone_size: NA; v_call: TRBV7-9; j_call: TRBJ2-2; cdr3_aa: CASRQGANTGELFF; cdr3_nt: TGTGCCAGCAGACAGGGGGCAAACACCGGGGAGCTGTTTTTT
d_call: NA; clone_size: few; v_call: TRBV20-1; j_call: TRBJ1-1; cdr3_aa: CSAFPAGQGNTEAFF; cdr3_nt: TGCAGTGCGTTTCCGGCGGGGCAGGGGAACACTGAAGCTTTCTTT
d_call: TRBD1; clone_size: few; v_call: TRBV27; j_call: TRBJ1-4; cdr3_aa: CASSPDRGFEKLFF; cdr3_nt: TGTGCCAGCAGTCCCGACAGGGGATTTGAAAAACTGTTTTTT
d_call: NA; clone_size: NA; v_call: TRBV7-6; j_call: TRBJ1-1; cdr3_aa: CASSQMTGNTEAFF; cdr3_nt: TGTGCCAGCAGTCAAATGACAGGGAACACTGAAGCTTTCTTT
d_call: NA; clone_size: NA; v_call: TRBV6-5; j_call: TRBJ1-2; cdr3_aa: CATSYTNRDYGYTF; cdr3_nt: TGTGCCACCAGTTACACGAACAGGGACTATGGCTACACCTTC
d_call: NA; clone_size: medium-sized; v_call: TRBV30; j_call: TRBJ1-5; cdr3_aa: CAWSPYAINSNQPQHF; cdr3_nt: TGTGCCTGGAGCCCATACGCAATAAATAGCAATCAGCCCCAGCATTTT
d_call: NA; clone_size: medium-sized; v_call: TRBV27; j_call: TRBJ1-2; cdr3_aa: CASTSTHRGLYGYTF; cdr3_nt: TGTGCCAGCACCTCGACTCATCGGGGGCTCTATGGCTACACCTTC
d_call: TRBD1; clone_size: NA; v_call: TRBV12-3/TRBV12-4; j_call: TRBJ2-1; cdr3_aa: CASTPTGEVYNEQFF; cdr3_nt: TGTGCCAGCACCCCGACAGGGGAAGTTTACAATGAGCAGTTCTTC
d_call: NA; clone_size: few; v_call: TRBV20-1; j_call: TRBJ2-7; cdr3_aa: CSATPKGWYEQYF; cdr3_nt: TGCAGTGCTACTCCGAAGGGGTGGTACGAGCAGTACTTC
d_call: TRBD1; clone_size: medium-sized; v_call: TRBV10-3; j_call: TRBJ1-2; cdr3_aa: CATTGQGSDYGYTF; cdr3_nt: TGTGCCACCACAGGACAGGGTTCGGACTATGGCTACACCTTC
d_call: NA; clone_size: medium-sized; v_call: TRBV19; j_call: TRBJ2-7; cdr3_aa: CASTPTGSYEQYF; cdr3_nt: TGTGCCAGTACCCCGACAGGCTCCTACGAGCAGTACTTC
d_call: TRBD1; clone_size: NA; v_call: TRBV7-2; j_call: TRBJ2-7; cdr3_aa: CTSSSDPGDSTYEQYF; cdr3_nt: TGTACCAGCAGCTCAGACCCTGGGGACAGCACCTACGAGCAGTACTTC
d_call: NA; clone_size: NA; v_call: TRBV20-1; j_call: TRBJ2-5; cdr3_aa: CSARTYRVEETQYF; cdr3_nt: TGCAGTGCTAGAACCTACAGGGTTGAGGAGACCCAGTACTTC
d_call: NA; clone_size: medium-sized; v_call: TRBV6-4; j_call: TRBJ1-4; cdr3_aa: CASSKTGGEKLFF; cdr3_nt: TGTGCCAGCAGTAAGACAGGTGGAGAAAAACTGTTTTTT
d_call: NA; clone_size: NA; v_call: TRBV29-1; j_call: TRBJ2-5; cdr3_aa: CSVPSEGQETQYF; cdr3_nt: TGCAGCGTCCCAAGTGAGGGTCAGGAGACCCAGTACTTC
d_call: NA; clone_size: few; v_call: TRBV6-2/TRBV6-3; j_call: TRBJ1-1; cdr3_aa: CASSLGEVSGAFF; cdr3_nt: TGTGCCAGCTCCCTGGGGGAGGTCAGCGGGGCTTTCTTT
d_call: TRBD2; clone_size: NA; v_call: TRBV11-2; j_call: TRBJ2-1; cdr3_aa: CASSSGGDNEQFF; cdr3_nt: TGTGCCAGCAGCTCCGGGGGGGACAATGAGCAGTTCTTC
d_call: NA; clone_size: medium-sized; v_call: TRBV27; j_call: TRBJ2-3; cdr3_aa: CASSSVEGIVGTDTQYF; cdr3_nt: TGTGCCAGCAGTTCCGTAGAGGGGATTGTGGGCACAGATACGCAGTATTTT
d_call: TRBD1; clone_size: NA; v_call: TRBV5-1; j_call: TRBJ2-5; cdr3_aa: CASSLRGTGSRETQYF; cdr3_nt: TGCGCCAGCAGCTTGCGGGGGACAGGGTCGCGGGAGACCCAGTACTTC
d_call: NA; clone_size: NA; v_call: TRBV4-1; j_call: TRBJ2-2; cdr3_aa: CASSLTQGTGELFF; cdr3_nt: TGCGCCAGCAGCCTGACCCAGGGAACCGGGGAGCTGTTTTTT
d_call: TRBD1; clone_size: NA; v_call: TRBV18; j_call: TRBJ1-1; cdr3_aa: CASSLQQGARNTEAFF; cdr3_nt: TGTGCCAGCTCACTGCAACAGGGGGCGAGGAACACTGAAGCTTTCTTT
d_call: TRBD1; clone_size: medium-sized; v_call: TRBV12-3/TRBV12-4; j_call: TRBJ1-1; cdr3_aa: CASSFSGQETEAFF; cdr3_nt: TGTGCCAGCAGTTTTTCGGGACAGGAGACTGAAGCTTTCTTT
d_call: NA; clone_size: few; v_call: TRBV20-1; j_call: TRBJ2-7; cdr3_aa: CSALKLSLIISHEQYF; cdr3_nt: TGCAGTGCTCTTAAGCTTTCCTTAATCATTAGTCACGAGCAGTACTTC
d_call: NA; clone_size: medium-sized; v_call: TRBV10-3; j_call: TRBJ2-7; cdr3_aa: CATADPGRYEQYF; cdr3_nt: TGTGCCACTGCCGACCCGGGACGTTACGAGCAGTACTTC
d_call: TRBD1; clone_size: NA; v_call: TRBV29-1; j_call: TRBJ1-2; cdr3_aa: CSVDPTGGIYGYTF; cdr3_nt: TGCAGCGTTGACCCGACAGGGGGCATCTATGGCTACACCTTC
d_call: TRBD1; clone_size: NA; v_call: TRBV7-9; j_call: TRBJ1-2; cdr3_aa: CAISLTQGGYGYTF; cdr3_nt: TGTGCCATCAGCTTAACCCAGGGGGGCTATGGCTACACCTTC
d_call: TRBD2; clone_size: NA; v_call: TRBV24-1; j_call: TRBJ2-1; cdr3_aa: CATSDSGTSGYNEQFF; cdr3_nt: TGTGCCACCAGTGATTCTGGGACTAGCGGTTACAATGAGCAGTTCTTC
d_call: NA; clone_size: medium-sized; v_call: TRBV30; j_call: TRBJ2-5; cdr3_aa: CAWLGANMGETQYF; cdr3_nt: TGTGCCTGGTTAGGGGCAAATATGGGAGAGACCCAGTACTTC
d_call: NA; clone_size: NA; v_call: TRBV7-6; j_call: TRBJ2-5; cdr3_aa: CASSSNSPETQYF; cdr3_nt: TGTGCCAGCAGCTCAAACAGCCCAGAGACCCAGTACTTC
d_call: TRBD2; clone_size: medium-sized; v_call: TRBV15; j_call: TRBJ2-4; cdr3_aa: CATSRDPGTSWGKNIQYF; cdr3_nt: TGTGCCACCAGCAGAGATCCGGGGACTAGCTGGGGCAAAAACATTCAGTACTTC
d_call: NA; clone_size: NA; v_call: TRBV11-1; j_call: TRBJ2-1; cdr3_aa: CASSLEGRVSYNEQFF; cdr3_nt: TGTGCCAGCAGCTTAGAAGGCAGGGTCTCCTACAATGAGCAGTTCTTC
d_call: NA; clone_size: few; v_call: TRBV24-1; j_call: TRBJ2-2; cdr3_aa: CATSDLSKGNTGELFF; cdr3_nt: TGTGCCACCAGTGATTTGTCTAAGGGAAACACCGGGGAGCTGTTTTTT
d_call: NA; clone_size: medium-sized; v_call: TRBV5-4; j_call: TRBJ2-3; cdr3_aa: CASSLEPSTDTQYF; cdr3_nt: TGTGCCAGCAGCTTGGAGCCTAGCACAGATACGCAGTATTTT
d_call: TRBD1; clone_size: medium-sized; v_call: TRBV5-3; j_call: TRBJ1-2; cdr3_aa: CARSPSPFRGCDGYTF; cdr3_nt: TGTGCCAGAAGTCCTTCCCCCTTCAGGGGGTGTGATGGCTACACCTTC
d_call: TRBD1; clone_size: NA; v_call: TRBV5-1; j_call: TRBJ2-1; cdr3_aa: CASSPYTGGNEQFF; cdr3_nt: TGCGCCAGCAGCCCATATACAGGGGGAAATGAGCAGTTCTTC
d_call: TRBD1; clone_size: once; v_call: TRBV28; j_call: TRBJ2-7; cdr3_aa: CASSRAGGSSYEQYF; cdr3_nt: TGTGCCAGCAGCCGTGCAGGGGGATCATCCTACGAGCAGTACTTC
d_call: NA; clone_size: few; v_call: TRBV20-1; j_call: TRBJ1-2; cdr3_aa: CSIDMDSTF; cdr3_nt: TGCAGTATTGACATGGATAGCACCTTC
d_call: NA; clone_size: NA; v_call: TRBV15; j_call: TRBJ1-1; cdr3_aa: CATIAGMVNTEAFF; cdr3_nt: TGTGCCACCATAGCGGGGATGGTTAACACTGAAGCTTTCTTT